This TCR beta chain comes out of a study of blood T cell repertoires in COVID-19. The table came from immunoSEQ multiplex PCR; TCRdb's copy has only in-frame clones and leaves some out. The sample comprises roughly 140,000 clones, 65% to 85% of which are singletons, and 5% rests with the top ten. This CDR3 spans 15 amino acids. Trimming shortened V by 1 base and J by 5 bases, and 15 bases separated the two germline ends. The germline CDR1 and CDR2 sequences are SGHRS and YFSETQ. Sequences were obtained from peripheral blood. This TCR was recovered from a woman aged 45 to 65 with acute or convalescent COVID-19. J is TRBJ1-1 and V is TRBV5-1; TRBD1 might be the D (5 bases). The CDR3 coding sequence is TGCGCCAGCAGCTTGACTGGGGCAGGGAATACTGAAGCTTTCTTT. The encoded protein is CASSLTGAGNTEAFF. The entire variable domain, with the rest obtained from reference TRBV5-1 and TRBJ1-1, is as follows: KAGVTQTPRYLIKTRGQQVTLSCSPISGHRSVSWYQQTPGQGLQFLFEYFSETQRNKGNFPGRFSGRQFSNSRSEMNVSTLELGDSALYLCASSLTGAGNTEAFFGQGTRLTVV.